The 28 T cell receptor beta chains in this list originate from one sample, sequenced in a study of early T cells in non-severe SARS-CoV-2 infection. TCRdb reprocessed the 5' RACE reads via MiXCR and lists one record per CDR3 protein. This sample has about 35,000 distinct CDR3 sequences, with around 4.1% found just once. The sequenced sample was whole blood. These receptors all stem from an adult who was a healthcare worker with PCR-confirmed SARS-CoV-2 infection or an uninfected control (not recorded which).

This clonotype was recorded at least ten times. The V gene is TRBV5-6, the J gene TRBJ2-3; D not certain. This CDR3 has 13 residues. The V gene lost 2 bases and the J gene lost 1 base, with 5 bases spanning the gap. Per the germline V gene, CDR1 is SGHDT and CDR2 is YYEEEE. DNA for the CDR3: TGTGCCAGCAGCTTCCCAGGCACAGATACGCAGTATTTT. Amino acid sequence: CASSFPGTDTQYF.

This clonotype came up a few times. A much larger clone sits a single nucleotide away, making a read error possible. The rearrangement uses TRBV11-2 and TRBJ2-7; 9 bases match TRBD1. This CDR3 is built from 14 residues. Germline lookup yields CDR1 SGHAT and CDR2 FQNNGV. The CDR3 DNA follows: TGTGTCAGCAGCCGGGACAGGGTCTCCTACGAGCAGTACTTC. Its protein is CVSSRDRVSYEQYF.

At least ten counts were recorded for this clonotype. This sequence joins TRBV30 and TRBJ1-2, with D possibly TRBD1 on 6 matching bases. V dropped 4 bases and J dropped 4 bases, with 16 bases sitting between them. The CDR3 length is 14 residues. Germline-derived CDR1 and CDR2 are GTSNPN and SVGIG (reference sequence). The CDR3 spells CAWTPVGGGYGYTF. CDR3 bases: TGTGCCTGGACTCCAGTGGGGGGCGGCTATGGCTACACCTTC.

This clonotype was detected ten times or more. The chain employs TRBV5-1 and TRBJ2-1; 8 bases align to TRBD2. The CDR3 consists of 16 residues. V was clipped by 0 bases and J by 8 bases; unmatched bases: 10. From germline, CDR1 is SGHRS and CDR2 YFSETQ. The DNA of the CDR3 is TGCGCCAGCAGCTTGGTCGGGAGGGAGGCTCCCTATGAGCAGTTCTTC. Encoded protein: CASSLVGREAPYEQFF.

The rearrangement links TRBV4-1 to TRBJ2-7, with 8 nucleotides matching TRBD1. The J segment lost 4 bases and the V segment lost 5 bases, leaving 4 bases of the junction unmatched. Germline lookup yields CDR1 MGHRA and CDR2 YSYEKL. The CDR3 runs 13 residues. In DNA form, the CDR3 reads TGCGCCAGCAGCGCAGGGGGCTATTACGAGCAGTACTTC. Protein sequence: CASSAGGYYEQYF.

This clonotype was found many times. This chain uses TRBV27 with TRBJ2-3, with 7 bases fitting TRBD1. The CDR3 consists of 14 residues. Germline CDR1 and CDR2: MNHEY and SMNVEV (reference sequence). The V gene end was trimmed by 3 bases and the J gene end by 4 bases; junction bases not matched to a gene: 4. The CDR3 bases are TGTGCCAGCAGTTTCGAGGGGGCAGCAGATACGCAGTATTTT. It specifies CASSFEGAADTQYF.

This clonotype was recorded a few times. The gene calls are TRBV20-1 and TRBJ2-7; 7 positions agree with TRBD1. This CDR3 contains 12 residues. The germline CDR1 and CDR2 sequences are DFQATT and SNEGSKA (reference sequence). The V gene end was trimmed by 7 bases and the J gene end by 3 bases; junction bases not matched to a gene: 6. The CDR3 region has the DNA TGCAGTGGTCGGGACAGTTTCTACGAGCAGTACTTC. Translated: CSGRDSFYEQYF.

This clonotype was counted at least ten times. The chain carries TRBV5-1 and TRBJ2-1, with TRBD1 matching over 9 bases. The CDR3 sequence is 15 residues long. The junction had 4 bases not matched to a gene; V was cut back by 2 bases and J by 4 bases. Germline CDR1 reads SGHRS; CDR2 reads YFSETQ. The CDR3 region is CASSLQGAEYNEQFF. The CDR3 DNA is TGCGCCAGCAGCTTACAGGGGGCAGAGTACAATGAGCAGTTCTTC.

This clonotype was counted many times. The chain uses TRBV11-2 and TRBJ2-7; the D gene is possibly TRBD2 (5 bases). Trimming stripped 1 base from V and 0 bases from J, with 19 bases between. Germline CDR1 SGHAT, CDR2 FQNNGV. The CDR3 totals 18 residues. CDR3 nucleotides: TGTGCCAGCAGCTTAGTACCCTCACTCCGCCGGGGCTCCTACGAGCAGTACTTC. It yields the protein CASSLVPSLRRGSYEQYF.

The chain employs TRBV18 and TRBJ2-3; D is unclear. Germline V gene lookup returns CDR1 KGHSH and CDR2 LQKENI. V lost 2 bases to trimming and J lost 0 bases, with 9 bases between them. CDR3 length equals 15 residues. The CDR3 DNA is TGTGCCAGCTCACCAGGGCTGGCTAGCACAGATACGCAGTATTTT. This sequence encodes CASSPGLASTDTQYF.

This clonotype was picked up many times. The V gene is TRBV4-3, the J gene TRBJ1-2; a possible D gene is TRBD1 (6 bases). CDR3 size: 16 residues. V was shortened by 1 base and J by 3 bases, with 15 bases between the two germline ends. The germline V gene encodes CDR1 LGHNA and CDR2 YSLEER. In DNA form, the CDR3 reads TGCGCCAGCAGCCAAGCCCCTTCGTCAGGGGACTATGGCTACACCTTC. Protein sequence: CASSQAPSSGDYGYTF.

Judged by abundance, this clonotype is medium-sized. This sequence joins TRBV5-1 and TRBJ2-3; TRBD2 might be the D (5 bases). Trimming shortened V by 6 bases and J by 1 base, and 18 bases separated the two germline ends. Germline V gives CDR1 SGHRS, CDR2 YFSETQ. The CDR3 extends over 16 amino acids. CDR3 protein: CASNNAGYGGTDTQYF. CDR3 DNA sequence: TGCGCCAGCAACAACGCCGGTTACGGGGGCACAGATACGCAGTATTTT. The complete variable domain, with remaining parts taken from reference TRBV5-1 and TRBJ2-3, reads KAGVTQTPRYLIKTRGQQVTLSCSPISGHRSVSWYQQTPGQGLQFLFEYFSETQRNKGNFPGRFSGRQFSNSRSEMNVSTLELGDSALYLCASNNAGYGGTDTQYFGPGTRLTVL.

This clonotype has only a few counts. The gene calls are TRBV11-2 and TRBJ2-7; 8 positions agree with TRBD1. The CDR3 extends over 15 amino acids. The germline V gene has CDR1 SGHAT and CDR2 FQNNGV. J lost 2 bases, V lost 5 bases, and 8 bases had no gene match. DNA for the CDR3: TGTGCCAGCAGCCCTCCGGGACAGGTTACCTACGAGCAGTACTTC. Translated, it gives CASSPPGQVTYEQYF.

This clonotype was detected many times. J is TRBJ1-6 and V is TRBV5-6, with 8 bases identical to TRBD1. This CDR3 is 14 amino acids long. Germline values: CDR1 SGHDT, CDR2 YYEEEE. V lost 0 bases, J lost 7 bases, and 0 bases stayed unmatched. CDR3 bases: TGTGCCAGCAGCTTGGGACAGGGGAATTCACCCCTCCACTTT. As protein: CASSLGQGNSPLHF.

This clonotype was recorded many times. This chain uses TRBV12-3 or TRBV12-4 with TRBJ2-2; D may be TRBD1 (6 bases). The CDR3 has 13 amino acids. Trimming stripped 6 bases from V and 6 bases from J, with 11 bases between. CDR3 sequence: CASSLKGAGELFF. As DNA, the CDR3 is TGTGCCAGCAGCCTGAAGGGGGCCGGGGAGCTGTTTTTT.

This clonotype was detected many times. The chain combines TRBV27 with TRBJ1-1, with D perhaps matching TRBD1 (5 bases). Germline CDR1 is MNHEY and CDR2 is SMNVEV (reference sequence). V was trimmed by 3 bases and J by 1 base, leaving 12 bases between them. The CDR3 is 15 residues long. The CDR3 loop is CASSFSRAGNTEAFF. DNA for the CDR3: TGTGCCAGCAGTTTCTCCAGGGCGGGGAACACTGAAGCTTTCTTT.

This clonotype was counted at least ten times. The chain links TRBV11-2 to TRBJ1-4; D perhaps matches TRBD1 (6 bases). The germline V gene encodes CDR1 SGHAT and CDR2 FQNNGV. The V and J ends lost 5 bases and 5 bases respectively, with 9 bases between them. There are 13 residues in the CDR3. CDR3 amino acids: CASSRGGNEKLFF. CDR3 in DNA: TGTGCCAGCAGCCGAGGGGGAAATGAAAAACTGTTTTTT.

This clonotype appeared many times. The J gene is TRBJ2-1, the V gene TRBV6-6; D is perhaps TRBD2 (6 bases). The CDR3 extends over 14 amino acids. The germline CDR1 and CDR2 sequences are MNHNY and SVGAGI (reference sequence). The ends were cut back, 2 bases at V and 4 bases at J, with 9 bases in the middle. The CDR3 nucleotides are TGTGCCAGCAGTTACACCCGGGGGTACAATGAGCAGTTCTTC. Its protein is CASSYTRGYNEQFF.

This clonotype was observed many times. The V gene is TRBV6-6, the J gene TRBJ2-1; 7 positions agree with TRBD2. Losses at the gene ends were 7 bases for V and 8 bases for J; bases not matched to a gene: 14. Germline V gene data show CDR1 as MNHNY and CDR2 as SVGAGI (reference sequence). This CDR3 spans 15 amino acids. CDR3 sequence reads: CASTHGGSSLDEQFF. In DNA form, the CDR3 reads TGTGCCAGCACCCACGGGGGGTCGAGTTTGGATGAGCAGTTCTTC.

This clonotype was detected ten times or more. The CDR3 here is CASSLRGQGEEQYF. The CDR3 bases are TGTGCCAGCAGTCTGCGGGGGCAGGGAGAAGAGCAGTACTTC. The rearrangement uses TRBV6-5 and TRBJ2-7; tentative D call: TRBD2 (7 bases). CDR3 length equals 14 residues. Germline assignment: CDR1 MNHEY and CDR2 SVGAGI. The V end was cut by 5 bases, the J end by 7 bases, with 18 bases between.

V usage is TRBV10-1 and J usage is TRBJ1-5; 8 bases agree with TRBD1. The CDR3 runs 16 residues. Unmatched junction bases numbered 7, after V lost 2 bases and J lost 4 bases. In germline, CDR1 is WNHNN, CDR2 SYGVQD (reference sequence). The CDR3 DNA reads TGCGCCAGCAGTGAGCCTACCAGACAGGGGAATCAGCCCCAGCATTTT. Translated, it gives CASSEPTRQGNQPQHF.

This clonotype is termed medium-sized (0.01 to 0.1%). The V gene is TRBV14, the J gene TRBJ2-5; 10 positions match TRBD2. CDR1 and CDR2 from the germline V gene are SGHDN and FVKESK. This CDR3 has 18 residues. Trimming cost V 1 base and J 0 bases; bases outside gene matches: 8. CDR3 nucleotides: TGTGCCAGCAGCCAAGGCTCTTGGACTAGCGGCAACCAAGAGACCCAGTACTTC. This gives the protein CASSQGSWTSGNQETQYF.

This clonotype appeared many times. This CDR3 is CASSQSGGNEQFF. The CDR3 DNA is TGTGCCAGCTCTCAGAGCGGAGGGAATGAGCAGTTCTTC. The rearrangement joins TRBV18 to TRBJ2-1; D perhaps matches TRBD2 (6 bases). The germline V gene has CDR1 KGHSH and CDR2 LQKENI. There are 13 residues in the CDR3. Trimming cost V 6 bases and J 7 bases, with 13 bases left between them.

In this sample, this clonotype turned up many times. V is TRBV7-3 and J is TRBJ2-3, with TRBD1 as a possible D gene (5 bases). Trimming cost V 1 base and J 4 bases, with 18 bases left between them. The CDR3 sequence is 17 residues long. Germline CDR1 is SGHTA and CDR2 is FQGTGA. The CDR3 region is CASSLRGGHQRPDTQYF. DNA of the CDR3: TGTGCCAGCAGCTTAAGGGGCGGACACCAACGACCAGATACGCAGTATTTT.

This clonotype was observed many times. The chain carries TRBV21-1 and TRBJ2-5; whether TRBD1, the table's D call, matches the DNA was not checked. TRBV21-1 is shown as a pseudogene. The CDR3 has 15 amino acids. This chain's CDR3 is CASSDGGGSQETQYF. The CDR3 nucleotides are TGTGCCAGCAGCGACGGGGGAGGGTCCCAAGAGACCCAGTACTTC.

A few counts support this clonotype. The gene calls are TRBV11-3 and TRBJ2-3; D possibly corresponds to TRBD1 (6 bases). The ends were cut back, 8 bases at V and 5 bases at J, with 23 bases in the middle. Germline loops: CDR1 SGHNT, CDR2 YENEEA. This CDR3 has 16 residues. The CDR3 is CASGHSGTPAGDTQYF. CDR3 DNA: TGTGCCAGCGGACATTCCGGGACACCGGCCGGAGATACGCAGTATTTT.

This clonotype was recorded at least ten times. V and J are TRBV2 and TRBJ2-1, with no clear D. Trimming removed 4 bases at V and 1 base at J, with 5 bases between. CDR1 SNHLY and CDR2 FYNNEI come from the germline V gene. This CDR3 contains 13 residues. The CDR3 bases are TGTGCCAGCAGTGTGGGTTCCTACAATGAGCAGTTCTTC. Translation gives CASSVGSYNEQFF.

In its sample, this clonotype was seen a few times. Just one base apart from a much larger clone, this may be a read error. This rearrangement joins TRBV4-3 to TRBJ2-1, with D possibly being TRBD1 (6 bases). This CDR3 comprises 15 residues. Germline V gene lookup returns CDR1 LGHNA and CDR2 YSLEER. CDR3 sequence: CTSSQDSYRESEQFF. The CDR3 bases are TGCACCAGCAGCCAAGATTCCTACAGGGAAAGTGAGCAGTTCTTC.